This TCR beta chain was captured by sequencing in a study of cytomegalovirus exposure and HLA in healthy donors. The V gene end was trimmed by 5 bases and the J gene end by 5 bases; junction bases not matched to a gene: 5. CDR3 size: 13 residues. Germline V lookup: CDR1 MNHEY, CDR2 SVGAGI. In regard to this clone: The antigen is unknown.

Study results and limitations: In a later analysis, V- and J-gene trimming of beta chains associated with a DCLRE1C missense variant, replicated independently. As a later analysis showed, several of the most significant clusters appeared to be linked to common viral pathogens.

A multiplex PCR was run with 60 Vbeta primers and 13 Jbeta primers. Using immunoSEQ multiplex PCR, the repertoire was profiled, and TCRdb retains in-frame clones only, with some absent. The sample lists about 180,000 clones, more than 60% occurring once. The sequencing sample was made of PBMCs. The source of this sequence is a woman aged 55 to 70 in good health and CMV-seropositive. The chain combines TRBV6-5 with TRBJ2-5; 7 bases align to TRBD1. CDR3 coding DNA: TGTGCCAGCAGTACCACAGGGGTGGAGACCCAGTACTTC. This codes for CASSTTGVETQYF.